This TCR beta chain is drawn from a study of T cells in localized non-small cell lung cancer. Trimming took 8 bases from V and 4 from J; bases not matched to a gene: 13. Germline CDR1 reads PRHDT; CDR2 reads FYEKMQ (reference sequence). CDR3 length: 16 amino acids. Only in-frame clones appear in the TCRdb table, and some are missing; sequencing was by immunoSEQ multiplex PCR. The sample carries around 41,000 clones, over 75% recorded once. Comments on this clone: Its antigen is not known.

Study conclusions and caveats: It was uninvolved adjacent lung that showed the highest T cell clonality, exceeding tumor. Adjacent lung held a median 57 of the top 100 tumor clones. Heterogeneity is still possible, as just one tumor region was sequenced.

This material consisted of PBMCs, taken before any cancer treatment. This TCR was recovered from a woman aged 40-69 years with stage II lung adenocarcinoma. V gene TRBV13 combines with J gene TRBJ2-2; 7 bases line up with TRBD2. The CDR3 DNA is TGTGCCAGCCGGGCTAGCGGTCGGTCGGGCACCGGGGAGCTGTTTTTT. It translates to CASRASGRSGTGELFF.